The present TCR beta chain was sequenced within a study of T-cell reconstitution after alpha-beta-depleted transplantation in children. CDR3 length: 15 amino acids. CDR1 is SEHNR and CDR2 is FQNEAQ in the germline V gene (reference sequence). The V end lost 5 bases, the J end lost 0 bases, and 13 bases lay between the germline ends. A TCRbeta library incorporating unique molecular identifiers was prepared. TCRdb analysed the PCR reads with MiXCR anew, one entry per CDR3 protein. Here the sample spans about 200,000 distinct CDR3 sequences, roughly 15% being singletons. The source of this sequence is a human donor who donated a stem cell graft to a child with acute lymphoblastic leukemia. The sample here was PBMCs from the stem cell graft donor, taken from the stem cell graft. The chain employs TRBV7-9 and TRBJ1-1, with D perhaps matching TRBD1 (6 bases). The CDR3 region is CASSSYRELNTEAFF. CDR3 in DNA: TGTGCCAGCAGCAGCTACAGGGAACTGAACACTGAAGCTTTCTTT.